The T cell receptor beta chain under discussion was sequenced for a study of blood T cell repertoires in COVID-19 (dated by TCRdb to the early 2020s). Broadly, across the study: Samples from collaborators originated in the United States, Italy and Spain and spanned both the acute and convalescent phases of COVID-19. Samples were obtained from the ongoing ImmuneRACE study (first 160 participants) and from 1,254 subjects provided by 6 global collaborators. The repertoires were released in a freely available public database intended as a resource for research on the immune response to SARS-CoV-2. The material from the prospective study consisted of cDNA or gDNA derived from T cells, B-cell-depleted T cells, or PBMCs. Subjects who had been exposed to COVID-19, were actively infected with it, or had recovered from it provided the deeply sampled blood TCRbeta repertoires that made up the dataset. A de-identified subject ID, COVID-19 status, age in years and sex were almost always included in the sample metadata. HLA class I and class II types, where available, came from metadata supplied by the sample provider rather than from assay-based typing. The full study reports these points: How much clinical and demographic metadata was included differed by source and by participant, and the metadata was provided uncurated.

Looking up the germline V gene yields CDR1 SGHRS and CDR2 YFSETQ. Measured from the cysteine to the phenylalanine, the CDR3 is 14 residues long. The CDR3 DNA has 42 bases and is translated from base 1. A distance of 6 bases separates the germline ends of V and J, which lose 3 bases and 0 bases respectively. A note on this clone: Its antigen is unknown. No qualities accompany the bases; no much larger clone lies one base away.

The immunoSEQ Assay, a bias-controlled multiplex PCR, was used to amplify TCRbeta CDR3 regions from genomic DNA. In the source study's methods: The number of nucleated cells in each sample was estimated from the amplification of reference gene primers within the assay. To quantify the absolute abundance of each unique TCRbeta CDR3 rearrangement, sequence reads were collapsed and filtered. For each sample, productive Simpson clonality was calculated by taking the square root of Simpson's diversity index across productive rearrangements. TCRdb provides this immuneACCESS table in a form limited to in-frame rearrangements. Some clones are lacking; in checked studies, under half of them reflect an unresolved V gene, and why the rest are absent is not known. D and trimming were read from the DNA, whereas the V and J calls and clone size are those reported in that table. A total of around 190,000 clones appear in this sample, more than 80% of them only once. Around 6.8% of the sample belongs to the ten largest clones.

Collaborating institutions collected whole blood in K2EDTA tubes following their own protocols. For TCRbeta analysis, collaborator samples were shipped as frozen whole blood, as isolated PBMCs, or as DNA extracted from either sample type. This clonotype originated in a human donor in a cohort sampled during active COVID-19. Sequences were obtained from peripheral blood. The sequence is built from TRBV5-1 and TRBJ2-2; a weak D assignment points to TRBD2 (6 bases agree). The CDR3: CASSWGANTGELFF. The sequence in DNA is TGCGCCAGCAGCTGGGGGGCGAACACCGGGGAGCTGTTTTTT.